Listed here are 12 T cell receptor beta chains from one sample, sequenced in a study of spatial heterogeneity in lung cancer. General study findings and limits: Mutation counts in tumors were tracked by counts of expanded intratumoral alpha and beta TCRs.

Time point described: sample taken at primary tumor resection. TCRdb re-called the 5' RACE reads with MiXCR, one entry per CDR3 protein. Among about 7,000 distinct CDR3 sequences, around 13% were seen once, and the ten largest hold approximately 8.1%. The antigens these receptors bind are not known. Sequencing was performed on lung tumor tissue, taken at surgery. The source is a male donor with early-stage non-small cell lung cancer.

This clonotype occurred many times. Being off target in a library aimed at alpha chains, this beta chain has a size of little meaning. This chain links TRBV11-2 with TRBJ2-1; D is unclear. V lost 5 bases, J lost 2 bases, and 13 bases lay in between. The V gene's germline CDR1 is SGHAT and CDR2 FQNNGV. CDR3 size: 15 residues. The CDR3 DNA sequence: TGTGCCAGCAGCCCCCTCCGCGGCCCCTACAATGAGCAGTTCTTC. Encoded protein: CASSPLRGPYNEQFF.

In regard to this clonotype: Since it is a stray read in a library aimed at alpha chains, this beta chain has a size that is not meaningful. The chain employs TRBV20-1 and TRBJ1-2, with a tentative D call TRBD1 (5 bases). Trimming pared 6 bases from V and 1 base from J, leaving 15 bases between. The CDR3 is made up of 14 amino acids. CDR1 is DFQATT and CDR2 is SNEGSKA in the germline V gene (reference sequence). CDR3 bases: TGCAGTGCCGAGGACGGGGGGAGTAACTATGGCTACACCTTC. Translation: CSAEDGGSNYGYTF.

This clonotype was observed many times. The size of this beta chain means little, since it is a stray read in a library made for alpha chains. The chain combines TRBV14 with TRBJ2-7, with D uncertain. Trimming shortened V by 0 bases and J by 12 bases, and 18 bases separated the two germline ends. The germline gives CDR1 SGHDN, CDR2 FVKESK. The length of the CDR3 is 14 residues. The CDR3 protein is CASSQDPYSVRVYF. For the CDR3, the DNA is TGTGCCAGCAGCCAAGATCCCTATTCCGTCCGCGTGTACTTC.

This clonotype was found many times. This beta chain appears as a stray read in a library generated for alpha chains; its size is not informative. The chain uses TRBV3-1 and TRBJ2-2, with TRBD1 identical over 8 bases. Unmatched junction bases numbered 10, after V lost 1 base and J lost 3 bases. The CDR3 has 18 amino acids. Germline lookup yields CDR1 LGHDT and CDR2 YNNKEL (reference sequence). The CDR3: CASSQGARGLRDTGELFF. The DNA for the CDR3 is TGTGCCAGCAGCCAAGGGGCCAGGGGGCTTAGAGACACCGGGGAGCTGTTTTTT.

Relative to its sample, this clonotype is medium-sized. For a library built for alpha chains, this beta chain is a stray read; little rests on its size. The rearrangement joins TRBV6-6 to TRBJ1-5; D remains unclear. Germline CDR1 reads MNHNY; CDR2 reads SVGAGI (reference sequence). This CDR3 has 14 amino acids. Trimming took 0 bases from V and 5 from J, leaving 8 bases between them. The DNA for the CDR3 is TGTGCCAGCAGTTACTCGGCGGACCATCAGCCCCAGCATTTT. Protein: CASSYSADHQPQHF.

Worth noting for this clonotype: This beta chain lies outside the target of a library built for alpha chains; its clone size means little. The chain links TRBV6-5 to TRBJ1-6; D is perhaps TRBD1 (6 bases). V was shortened by 6 bases and J by 10 bases, with 16 bases between the two germline ends. The CDR3 sequence is 14 residues long. Per germline, CDR1 MNHEY and CDR2 SVGAGI. The CDR3 reads CASSAGAVVSPLHF. The CDR3 coding sequence is TGTGCCAGCAGCGCAGGGGCCGTCGTATCACCCCTCCACTTT.

In this sample, this clonotype turned up many times. The size of this beta chain means little, since it is a stray read in a library made for alpha chains. The rearrangement joins TRBV14 to TRBJ1-1; D remains unclear. The CDR3 runs to 15 residues. CDR1 and CDR2 (germline): SGHDN, FVKESK. Trimming cost V 7 bases and J 1 base, with 16 bases left between them. CDR3 coding DNA: TGTGCCAGCATTCCTTGGGAGGACCCGAACACTGAAGCTTTCTTT. Amino acid sequence: CASIPWEDPNTEAFF.

This clonotype came up many times. This could be a read error, since a much larger clone is one nucleotide away. This beta chain was picked up by a library intended for alpha chains and is off target, so its count carries little meaning. This chain uses TRBV6-2 or TRBV6-3 with TRBJ2-3; 9 bases agree with TRBD2. V lost 11 bases, J lost 2 bases, and 14 bases stayed unmatched. The CDR3 extends over 16 amino acids. CDR1 and CDR2 from the germline V gene are MNHEY and SVGEGT. CDR3 amino acids: CAGSRVAGAYTDTQYF. CDR3 DNA: TGTGCCGGCTCCCGGGTAGCGGGAGCCTACACAGATACGCAGTATTTT.

Comments on this clonotype: With the library built for alpha chains, this beta chain is off target and its frequency is not meaningful. This sequence joins TRBV30 and TRBJ1-2; D call uncertain. Trimming pared 0 bases from V and 8 bases from J, leaving 10 bases between. CDR3 length: 12 amino acids. The germline gives CDR1 GTSNPN, CDR2 SVGIG (reference sequence). CDR3 coding DNA: TGTGCCTGGAGTGTCCCGGGAGGCGGCTACACCTTC. As protein: CAWSVPGGGYTF.

This clonotype was counted many times. This beta chain turned up in a library designed for alpha chains; as an off-target read, its abundance says little. The chain couples TRBV7-3 to TRBJ2-3; D may be TRBD2 (5 bases). The length of the CDR3 is 12 residues. Germline CDR1 is SGHTA and CDR2 is FQGTGA. V lost 5 bases and J lost 4, with 7 bases in between. This CDR3 reads CASSEGADTQYF. CDR3 nucleotide sequence: TGTGCCAGCAGCGAGGGAGCAGATACGCAGTATTTT.

This clonotype has ten or more counts. The library was designed around alpha chains, so this beta chain is a stray read whose abundance carries little weight. J is TRBJ2-7 and V is TRBV12-3 or TRBV12-4; TRBD1 agrees at 11 bases. With V trimmed by 6 bases and J by 4 bases, 5 bases remained unmatched. This CDR3 spans 14 amino acids. CDR3 coding DNA: TGTGCCAGCAGACCGGGGACAGGGGGGTACGAGCAGTACTTC. Translating gives CASRPGTGGYEQYF.

With respect to this clonotype: A library prepared for alpha chains yielded this beta chain as an off-target read; its size is of little meaning. The chain recombines TRBV7-2 with TRBJ1-5; D not certain. The V and J ends lost 3 bases and 7 bases respectively, with 10 bases between them. Germline V lookup: CDR1 SGHTA, CDR2 FQGNSA. There are 13 residues in the CDR3. The CDR3 DNA is TGTGCCAGCAGCTTCGCGAGGAACCAGCCCCAGCATTTT. It encodes CASSFARNQPQHF.